This is a list of T cell receptor beta chains from one sample in a study of T cells in Graves' hyperthyroidism and ophthalmopathy. TCRdb called the multiplex PCR reads again in MiXCR, with one record for every CDR3 protein. Here the sample spans about 740,000 distinct CDR3 sequences, less than 15% being singletons. The sequencing input was blood. These receptors were obtained from a young woman with Graves' hyperthyroidism. Each CDR3 is given with its conserved first and last residue. A D gene is named only where the DNA matches it firmly. Part of the rows lack a size; the others show once, few, many or a class for expanded clones.

v_call	d_call	j_call	clone_size	cdr3_aa	cdr3_nt
TRBV10-3	.	TRBJ2-1	few	CAITRDGYNEQFF	TGTGCCATCACCAGGGACGGTTACAATGAGCAGTTCTTC
TRBV6-2/TRBV6-3	TRBD2	TRBJ2-3	many	CASSYGLRERSTDTQYF	TGTGCCAGCAGTTACGGTTTGCGGGAGAGGTCCACAGATACGCAGTATTTT
TRBV30	.	TRBJ1-1	many	CAWSDPGVLAFF	TGTGCCTGGAGTGACCCTGGGGTATTGGCTTTCTTT
TRBV14	TRBD1	TRBJ1-1	.	CASSQDIFPDRAAFF	TGTGCCAGCAGCCAAGATATATTCCCGGACAGGGCAGCTTTCTTT
TRBV6-1	.	TRBJ1-2	many	CASSEGKGVYGYTF	TGTGCCAGCAGTGAAGGAAAAGGAGTATATGGCTACACCTTC
TRBV4-1	.	TRBJ2-2	few	CASSLDLKGGLFF	TGCGCCAGCAGCCTAGACCTGAAGGGTGGGCTGTTTTTT
TRBV19	.	TRBJ2-7	.	CASSLDVGTWTYEQYF	TGTGCCAGTAGTCTAGACGTGGGGACTTGGACCTACGAGCAGTACTTC
TRBV7-9	.	TRBJ1-5	.	CASSWEGGGPQHF	TGTGCCAGCAGCTGGGAGGGTGGGGGGCCCCAGCATTTT
TRBV10-3	TRBD2	TRBJ2-1	.	CAISVAGDSTFF	TGTGCCATCAGTGTAGCGGGAGACTCGACGTTCTTC
TRBV14	TRBD2	TRBJ2-5	many	CASSQGSISGGETQYF	TGTGCCAGCAGCCAAGGGTCCATTAGCGGGGGCGAGACCCAGTACTTC
TRBV27	.	TRBJ1-1	once	CASSLFAGTSRYEQYFGPGTEAFF	.
TRBV24-1	.	TRBJ2-1	few	CATSHFSGDNEQFF	TGTGCCACCAGTCATTTTAGCGGAGACAATGAGCAGTTCTTC
TRBV29-1	TRBD2	TRBJ2-5	.	CSVSGGWEETQYF	TGCAGCGTGAGCGGGGGGTGGGAGGAGACCCAGTACTTC
TRBV27	TRBD1	TRBJ1-2	many	CASQGTGGYGYTF	TGTGCCAGCCAAGGGACAGGGGGCTATGGCTACACCTTC
TRBV29-1	TRBD1	TRBJ1-1	.	CSAPPGGPDTEAFF	TGCAGCGCCCCCCCAGGGGGCCCAGACACTGAAGCTTTCTTT
TRBV9	TRBD2	TRBJ2-3	many	CASSVGLAGATDTQYF	TGTGCCAGCAGCGTCGGACTAGCGGGAGCCACAGATACGCAGTATTTT
TRBV28	.	TRBJ1-1	.	CASRPREISPLWPGAFF	TGTGCCAGCAGACCTCGCGAAATAAGCCCCTTGTGGCCTGGAGCTTTCTTT
TRBV29-1	TRBD2	TRBJ2-1	few	CSAWTSGSRNEQFF	TGCAGCGCCTGGACTAGCGGGAGTAGGAATGAGCAGTTCTTC
TRBV7-8	.	TRBJ2-1	many	CASSSRGSSGGSTYNEQFF	TGTGCCAGCAGCTCCCGGGGGAGTAGCGGTGGATCCACCTACAATGAGCAGTTCTTC
TRBV4-1	.	TRBJ2-7	many	CASSQESGYEQYF	TGCGCCAGCAGCCAAGAATCTGGGTACGAGCAGTACTTC
TRBV28	.	TRBJ1-2	.	CASRPAGLHGYTF	TGTGCCAGCAGACCCGCGGGTCTCCATGGCTACACCTTC
TRBV5-6	TRBD1	TRBJ2-5	.	CASSSQGPETQYF	TGTGCCAGCAGCTCACAGGGGCCAGAGACCCAGTACTTC
TRBV11-2	TRBD2	TRBJ2-1	many	CASSFLSGPSSYNEQFF	TGTGCCAGCAGCTTTCTTAGCGGGCCCAGCTCCTACAATGAGCAGTTCTTC
TRBV7-9	TRBD2	TRBJ2-1	few	CASTITSGFYNEQFF	TGTGCCAGCACAATAACTAGCGGATTCTACAATGAGCAGTTCTTC
TRBV5-1	.	TRBJ2-2	few	CASSWDRELFF	TGCGCCAGCAGCTGGGACAGGGAGCTGTTTTTT
TRBV27	TRBD2	TRBJ2-7	.	CASSLALANYEQYF	TGTGCCAGCAGTTTAGCACTAGCGAACTACGAGCAGTACTTC
TRBV6-5	TRBD2	TRBJ2-1	many	CASSYRASGAGDEQFF	TGTGCCAGCAGTTACCGGGCTAGCGGGGCGGGGGATGAGCAGTTCTTC
TRBV11-2	TRBD2	TRBJ2-7	many	CASSLGGTSGSHEQYF	TGTGCCAGCAGCTTAGGGGGGACTAGCGGGAGCCACGAGCAGTACTTC
TRBV7-9	.	TRBJ2-7	many	CASSSRGNYEQYF	TGTGCCAGCAGCTCTAGGGGGAACTACGAGCAGTACTTC
TRBV24-1	TRBD1	TRBJ2-5	.	CATSDLSWTGEETQYF	TGTGCCACCAGTGATTTGAGTTGGACAGGGGAAGAGACCCAGTACTTC
TRBV19	TRBD2	TRBJ2-3	.	CASSNIRGLAETTDTQYF	TGTGCCAGTAGCAACATCAGGGGACTAGCGGAGACCACAGATACGCAGTATTTT
TRBV7-2	.	TRBJ2-3	.	CASSVGTFLTDTQYF	TGTGCCAGCAGCGTTGGGACTTTTCTCACAGATACGCAGTATTTT
TRBV30	TRBD1	TRBJ1-2	many	CAWSRQGVGYGYTF	TGTGCCTGGAGTCGGCAGGGGGTCGGCTATGGCTACACCTTC
TRBV30	.	TRBJ1-1	many	CAWRRQNTEAFF	TGTGCCTGGAGGCGGCAGAACACTGAAGCTTTCTTT
TRBV25-1	TRBD2	TRBJ2-3	.	CASSEFRSSGVTDTQYF	TGTGCCAGCAGTGAATTCAGGTCTAGCGGGGTCACAGATACGCAGTATTTT
TRBV4-1	.	TRBJ2-1	.	CASSQDLMGPYNEQFF	TGCGCCAGCAGCCAAGATTTAATGGGCCCCTACAATGAGCAGTTCTTC
TRBV2	.	TRBJ2-3	many	CASTPGDTQYF	TGTGCCAGCACCCCGGGAGATACGCAGTATTTT
TRBV19	.	TRBJ2-1	.	CASSISGSPHNEQFF	TGTGCCAGTAGTATATCCGGGAGTCCCCACAATGAGCAGTTCTTC
TRBV5-5	.	TRBJ2-2	.	CASSPTGYAGELFF	TGTGCCAGCAGCCCGACAGGATATGCCGGGGAGCTGTTTTTT
TRBV20-1	TRBD2	TRBJ2-1	many	CSARDLSGRAGNEQFF	TGCAGTGCTAGAGATTTAAGCGGGAGGGCCGGAAATGAGCAGTTCTTC
TRBV9	TRBD2	TRBJ2-3	few	CASSVGLADTDTQYF	TGTGCCAGCAGCGTGGGACTAGCGGACACAGATACGCAGTATTTT
TRBV6-1	.	TRBJ1-2	.	CASSYDPVRGDYGYTF	TGTGCCAGCAGTTACGACCCAGTTCGAGGGGACTATGGCTACACCTTC
TRBV5-1	.	TRBJ1-2	many	CASSFDSYYGYTF	TGCGCCAGCAGCTTCGACAGCTACTATGGCTACACCTTC
TRBV12-3/TRBV12-4	.	TRBJ2-7	many	CASSQPQDGSYEQYF	TGTGCCAGCAGCCAACCTCAGGACGGCTCCTACGAGCAGTACTTC
TRBV27	TRBD2	TRBJ2-3	.	CASRLNHRGGRRGDTQYF	TGTGCCAGCAGACTGAACCACCGGGGCGGGAGGCGAGGAGATACGCAGTATTTT
TRBV2	.	TRBJ2-7	.	CASTVRGGPYEQYF	TGTGCCAGCACGGTCAGGGGCGGTCCTTACGAGCAGTACTTC
TRBV29-1	TRBD2	TRBJ2-3	few	CSVDSSGSTDTQYF	TGCAGCGTTGACTCTAGCGGTAGCACAGATACGCAGTATTTT
TRBV27	.	TRBJ2-3	.	CASSPRTRTDTQYF	TGTGCCAGCAGTCCTAGGACGAGGACAGATACGCAGTATTTT